Listed below are T cell receptor beta chains from one sample, sequenced in a study of blood T cell repertoires in COVID-19. Profiling relied on immunoSEQ multiplex PCR, and the TCRdb table lists in-frame clones only, not all of them. The sample shows under 250,000 clones, roughly 90% of them seen only once. The material sequenced was peripheral blood. These receptors came from an older woman with acute or convalescent COVID-19. Each CDR3 is given with its conserved first and last residue. A D gene is named only where the DNA matches it firmly. Where a row states a size, it is once, few, many or the class of an expanded clone; other rows omit it.

clone_size	v_call	d_call	j_call	cdr3_nt	cdr3_aa
few	TRBV5-1	TRBD2	TRBJ2-3	TGCGCCAGCAGCTTGGTCCCGGGAGGCCTTACAGATACGCAGTATTTT	CASSLVPGGLTDTQYF
.	TRBV18	.	TRBJ2-3	TGTGCCAGCTCACCAGGCAGTATGCAGACAGATACGCAGTATTTT	CASSPGSMQTDTQYF
once	TRBV2	TRBD1	TRBJ2-4	TGTGCCAGCAGTGGACAGGGGTTGTCCCAGAACATTCAGTACTTC	CASSGQGLSQNIQYF
.	TRBV19	.	TRBJ1-1	TGTGCCAGTAGTATCCCAGGGGCGAGCACTGAAGCTTTCTTT	CASSIPGASTEAFF
.	TRBV29-1	.	TRBJ2-1	TGCAGCGTTGAAGTCACAGGGAAGGGGAATGAGCAGTTCTTC	CSVEVTGKGNEQFF
.	TRBV12-2	.	TRBJ1-6	TGTGCAAGTCGCTGGGGACAGAGTCGTTCCTATAATTCACCCCTCCACTTT	CASRWGQSRSYNSPLHF
.	TRBV6-6	TRBD2	TRBJ2-1	TGTGCCAGCACTGGACTAGCGGGAGGCACCTACAATGAGCAGTTCTTC	CASTGLAGGTYNEQFF
.	TRBV6-2/TRBV6-3	TRBD2	TRBJ2-1	TGTGCCAGCACCTACTCCCCGCCGGGACTAGCGTGGGGGAATGAGCAGTTCTTC	CASTYSPPGLAWGNEQFF
.	TRBV3-1/TRBV3-2	.	TRBJ2-7	TGTGCCAGCAGCCAAGGTTTCGGACAACTTTTTGATCGTACGGGCCTACGGCAGTACTTC	CASSQGFGQLFDRTGLRQYF
once	TRBV11-3	TRBD1	TRBJ2-5	TGTGCCAGCAGCCCCGGACAGGTGCAAGAGACCCAGTACTTC	CASSPGQVQETQYF
.	TRBV11-3	TRBD2	TRBJ2-1	TGTGCCAGCAGCTTAGGGACTAGCGGGAGTTCTCCGTTCTTC	CASSLGTSGSSPFF
once	TRBV6-1	.	TRBJ1-5	TGTGCCAGCAGTGAAGCGGGAGGGGCAAGAAGTCAGCCCCAGCATTTT	CASSEAGGARSQPQHF
.	TRBV12-1	.	TRBJ1-5	TGTGCCAGCAGCTTAACAGGGGGCGTTGGGTTGAGAGCAAGCAATCAGCCCCAGCATTTT	CASSLTGGVGLRASNQPQHF
.	TRBV11-3	TRBD2	TRBJ2-1	TGTGCCAGCGGTACTAGCGGGAGGCCTTGGGAGCAGTTCTTC	CASGTSGRPWEQFF
.	TRBV6-2/TRBV6-3	TRBD2	TRBJ2-1	TGTGCCAGCAGTTCCGGTAGACTAGCGGGCCTGGGGTATGAGCAGTTCTTC	CASSSGRLAGLGYEQFF
.	TRBV7-9	TRBD1	TRBJ1-4	TGTGCCAGCAGCCCAGTACAGGGGGCGCGAGAAAAACTGTTTTTT	CASSPVQGAREKLFF
.	TRBV28	TRBD1	TRBJ1-5	TGTGCCAGCAGACCCCGGACAGGGGCCCGGCAGCCCCAGCATTTT	CASRPRTGARQPQHF
.	TRBV11-2	TRBD1	TRBJ1-4	TGTGCCAGCAGCGAGACAGGGACTGAAAAACTGTTTTTT	CASSETGTEKLFF
.	TRBV11-2	.	TRBJ2-5	TGTGCCAGCAGCCGCGCCGGGACTCTGGAGACCCAGTACTTC	CASSRAGTLETQYF
once	TRBV2	.	TRBJ1-3	TGTGCCAGCAGTCGGACGGAGGTAGTCACCATATATTTT	CASSRTEVVTIYF
.	TRBV6-5	.	TRBJ1-2	TGTGCCAGCGCCCCTAGGGGGGGCTACCTTCGCGGCTACACCTTC	CASAPRGGYLRGYTF
.	TRBV2	.	TRBJ2-1	TGTGCCAGCAGTGGACGGGGAAGCTCCTACAATGAGCAGTTCTTC	CASSGRGSSYNEQFF
.	TRBV7-9	.	TRBJ1-2	TGTGCCAGCAGCCCAGCAGGGTTTGGCTACACCTTC	CASSPAGFGYTF
.	TRBV11-2	TRBD1	TRBJ1-1	TGTGCCAGCAGCTTAGGGGGGACAGGGGGCTTTAGGAACACTGAAGCTTTCTTT	CASSLGGTGGFRNTEAFF
.	TRBV7-2	.	TRBJ2-7	TGTGCCAGCAGCCCCTATATGGGCTACTCCTACGAGCAGTACTTC	CASSPYMGYSYEQYF
.	TRBV5-6	.	TRBJ1-4	TGTGCCAGCAGCCCCGCGGCTAATGAAAAACTGTTTTTT	CASSPAANEKLFF
.	TRBV30	TRBD2	TRBJ2-3	TGTGCCTGGAGTATTGGGACTAGCGGGGAAGATACGCAGTATTTT	CAWSIGTSGEDTQYF
.	TRBV6-6	.	TRBJ1-1	TGTGCCAGCATCAACTGGGGGGGGAGGGACACTGAAGCTTTCTTT	CASINWGGRDTEAFF
.	TRBV6-1	TRBD1	TRBJ2-5	TGTGCCAGCAGTGGCTACGGACAGGGGGCACGAGGCCAAGAGACCCAGTACTTC	CASSGYGQGARGQETQYF
.	TRBV10-2	.	TRBJ2-2	TGCGCCAGCAGTGAAAGGGAGTCCGGGGAGCTGTTTTTT	CASSERESGELFF
.	TRBV3-1/TRBV3-2	TRBD1	TRBJ1-5	TGTGCCAGCAGCCGCACGACAGGGAATAGCAATCAGCCCCAGCATTTT	CASSRTTGNSNQPQHF
.	TRBV3-1/TRBV3-2	.	TRBJ1-4	TGTGCCAGCAGCCAAGCTGGGGGGGTCGCTAATGAAAAACTGTTTTTT	CASSQAGGVANEKLFF
.	TRBV6-5	.	TRBJ2-1	TGTGCCAGCAGTTACTCGGGCCATGAGCAGTTCTTC	CASSYSGHEQFF
.	TRBV3-1/TRBV3-2	.	TRBJ2-1	TGTGCCAGCAGCCAAGGCCCAGCGCTCTACAATGAGCAGTTCTTC	CASSQGPALYNEQFF
.	TRBV21-1	.	TRBJ2-1	TGTGCCAGCAGCAGCTACGTTCAATACAATGAGCAGTTCTTC	CASSSYVQYNEQFF
few	TRBV7-2	.	TRBJ1-5	TGTGCCAGCAGTTTCGACAGTTATCAGCCCCAGCATTTT	CASSFDSYQPQHF
.	TRBV4-3	.	TRBJ2-7	TGCGCCAGCAGCCCCGAGGGCCGGGGAGAACGCGAGCAGTACTTC	CASSPEGRGEREQYF
.	TRBV15	.	TRBJ1-4	TGTGCCACCAGCAGAGAGAGGCAGAAAAATGAAAAACTGTTTTTT	CATSRERQKNEKLFF